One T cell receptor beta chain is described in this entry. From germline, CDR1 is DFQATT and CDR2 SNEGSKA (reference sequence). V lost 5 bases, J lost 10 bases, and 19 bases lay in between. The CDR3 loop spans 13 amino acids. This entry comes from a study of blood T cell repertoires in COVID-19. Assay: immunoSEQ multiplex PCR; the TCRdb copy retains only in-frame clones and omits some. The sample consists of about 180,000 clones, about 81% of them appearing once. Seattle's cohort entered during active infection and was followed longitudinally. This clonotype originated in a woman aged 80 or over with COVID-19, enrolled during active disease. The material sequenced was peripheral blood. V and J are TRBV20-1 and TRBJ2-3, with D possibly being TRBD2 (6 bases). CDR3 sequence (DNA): TGCAGTGCTGGTGGGGGACCACGGAGGGCGCAGTATTTT. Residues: CSAGGGPRRAQYF.